In its sample, the clone carrying this T cell receptor (beta chain) was seen many times. The naive CD8 libraries originated from between about 17,000 and 1,000,000 sorted cells and drew on 10%, 30% or 50% RNA. The data are from a study of molecular identifiers for immune sequencing clone quantification. TCRdb re-called the PCR reads with MiXCR, one entry per CDR3 protein. The table records about 640,000 distinct CDR3 sequences, 15% to 20% of them present only once. The germline V gene encodes CDR1 SNHLY and CDR2 FYNNEI. This CDR3 contains 15 residues. Trimming took 1 base from V and 1 from J, leaving 11 bases between them.

The material sequenced was naive CD8+ T cells from blood, with Jurkat cell RNA spiked in. As for subset: FACS-sorted CD8+CD4-CCR7+CD45RA+ naive T cells. The source is a human donor in good health. Some libraries in this study had Jurkat cell RNA spiked in. This sequence joins TRBV2 and TRBJ2-7; D is unresolved. The CDR3 sequence: CASSEVETLSYEQYF. CDR3 sequence (DNA): TGTGCCAGCAGTGAAGTGGAGACGCTGTCCTACGAGCAGTACTTC. The full variable domain, completed using reference TRBV2 and TRBJ2-7, is EPEVTQTPSHQVTQMGQEVILRCVPISNHLYFYWYRQILGQKVEFLVSFYNNEISEKSEIFDDQFSVERPDGSNFTLKIRSTKLEDSAMYFCASSEVETLSYEQYFGPGTRLTVT.